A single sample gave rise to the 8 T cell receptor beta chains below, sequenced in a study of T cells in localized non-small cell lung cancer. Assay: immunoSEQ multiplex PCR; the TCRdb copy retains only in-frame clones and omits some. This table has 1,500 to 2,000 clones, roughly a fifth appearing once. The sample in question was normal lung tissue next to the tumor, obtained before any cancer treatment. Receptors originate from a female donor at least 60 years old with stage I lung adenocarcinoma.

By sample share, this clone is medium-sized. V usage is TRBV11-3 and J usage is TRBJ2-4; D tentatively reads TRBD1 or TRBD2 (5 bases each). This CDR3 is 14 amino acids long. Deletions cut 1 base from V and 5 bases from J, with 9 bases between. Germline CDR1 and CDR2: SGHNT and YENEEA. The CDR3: CASSLVGTENIQYF. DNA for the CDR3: TGTGCCAGCAGCTTAGTCGGGACGGAAAACATTCAGTACTTC. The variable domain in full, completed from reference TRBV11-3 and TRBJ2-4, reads EAGVVQSPRYKIIEKKQPVAFWCNPISGHNTLYWYLQNLGQGPELLIRYENEEAVDDSQLPKDRFSAERLKGVDSTLKIQPAELGDSAVYLCASSLVGTENIQYFGAGTRLSVL.

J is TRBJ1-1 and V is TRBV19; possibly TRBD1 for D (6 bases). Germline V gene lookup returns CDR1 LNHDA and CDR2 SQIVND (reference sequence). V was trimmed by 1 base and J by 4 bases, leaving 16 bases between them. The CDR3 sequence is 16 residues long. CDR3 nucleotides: TGTGCCAGTAGTATAGGGGGACACCCTATGGGCACTGAAGCTTTCTTT. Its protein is CASSIGGHPMGTEAFF.

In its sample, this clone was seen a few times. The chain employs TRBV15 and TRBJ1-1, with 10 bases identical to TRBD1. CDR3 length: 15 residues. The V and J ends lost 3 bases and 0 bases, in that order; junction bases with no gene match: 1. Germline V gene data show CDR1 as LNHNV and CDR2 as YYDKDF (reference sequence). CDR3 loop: CATSRDRGLNTEAFF. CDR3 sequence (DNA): TGTGCCACCAGCAGGGACAGGGGGTTGAACACTGAAGCTTTCTTT.

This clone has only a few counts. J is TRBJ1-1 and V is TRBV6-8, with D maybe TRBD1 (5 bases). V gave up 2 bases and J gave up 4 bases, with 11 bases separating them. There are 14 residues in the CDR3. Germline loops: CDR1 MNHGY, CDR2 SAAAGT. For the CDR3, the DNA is TGTGCCAGCAGTTACGGGGGTACGGGCACTGAAGCTTTCTTT. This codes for CASSYGGTGTEAFF.

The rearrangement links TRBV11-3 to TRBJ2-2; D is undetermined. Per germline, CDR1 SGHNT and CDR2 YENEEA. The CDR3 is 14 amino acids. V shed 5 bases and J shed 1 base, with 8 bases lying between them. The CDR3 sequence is CASSPDGNTGELFF. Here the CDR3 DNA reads TGTGCCAGCAGCCCGGACGGGAACACCGGGGAGCTGTTTTTT.

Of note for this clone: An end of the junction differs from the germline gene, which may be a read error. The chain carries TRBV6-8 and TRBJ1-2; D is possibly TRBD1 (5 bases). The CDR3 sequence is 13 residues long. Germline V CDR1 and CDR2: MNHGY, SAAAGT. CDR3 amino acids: CAISLQGDYGYTF. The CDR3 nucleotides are TGTGCCATCAGTCTGCAGGGCGACTATGGCTACACCTTC.

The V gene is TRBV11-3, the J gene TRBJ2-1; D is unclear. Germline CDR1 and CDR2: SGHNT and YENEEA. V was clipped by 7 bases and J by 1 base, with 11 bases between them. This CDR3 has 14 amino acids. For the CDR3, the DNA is TGTGCCAGCACCCAGCCCCAATCCTACAATGAGCAGTTCTTC. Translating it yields CASTQPQSYNEQFF.

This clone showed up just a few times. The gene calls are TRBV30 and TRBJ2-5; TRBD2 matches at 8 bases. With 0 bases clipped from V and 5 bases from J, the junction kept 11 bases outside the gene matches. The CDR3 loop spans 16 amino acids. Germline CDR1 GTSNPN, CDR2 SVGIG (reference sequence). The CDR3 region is CAWSVLGLGLPETQYF. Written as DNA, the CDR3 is TGTGCCTGGAGTGTATTGGGACTAGGCCTCCCGGAGACCCAGTACTTC. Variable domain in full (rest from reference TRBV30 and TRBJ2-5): SQTIHQWPATLVQPVGSPLSLECTVEGTSNPNLYWYRQAAGRGLQLLFYSVGIGQISSEVPQNLSASRPQDRQFILSSKKLLLSDSGFYLCAWSVLGLGLPETQYFGPGTRLLVL.